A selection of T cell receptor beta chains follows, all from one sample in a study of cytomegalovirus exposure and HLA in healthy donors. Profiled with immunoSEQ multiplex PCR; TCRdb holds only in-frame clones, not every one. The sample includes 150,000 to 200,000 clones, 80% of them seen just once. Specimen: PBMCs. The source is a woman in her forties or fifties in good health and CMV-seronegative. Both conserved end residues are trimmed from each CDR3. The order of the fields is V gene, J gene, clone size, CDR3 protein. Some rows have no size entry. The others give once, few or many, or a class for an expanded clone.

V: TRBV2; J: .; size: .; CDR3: ASRDRIYEQY
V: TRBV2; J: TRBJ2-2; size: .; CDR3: ASTFEGLNTGELF
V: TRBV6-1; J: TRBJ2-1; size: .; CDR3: ASSERGQYHEQF
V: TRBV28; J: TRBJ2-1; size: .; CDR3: ASSTSGLEATYNEQF
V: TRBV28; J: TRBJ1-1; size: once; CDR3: ASSLMGGTEAF
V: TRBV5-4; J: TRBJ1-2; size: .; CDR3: ASSFPGTPLSYGYT
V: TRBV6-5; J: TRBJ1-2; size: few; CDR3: ASSNVSPHGYT
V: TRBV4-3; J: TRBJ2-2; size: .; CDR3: ASSQDVGTTNTGELF
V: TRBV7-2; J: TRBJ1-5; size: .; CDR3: ASSLGDRFDQPQH
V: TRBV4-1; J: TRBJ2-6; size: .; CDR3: ASSQDSSGANVLT
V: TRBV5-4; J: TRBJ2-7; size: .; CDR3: ASSLGTSGTYEQY
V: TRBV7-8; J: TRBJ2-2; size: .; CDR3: ATARTSPRDTGELF
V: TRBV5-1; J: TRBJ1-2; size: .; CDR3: ASSLEGELNYGYT
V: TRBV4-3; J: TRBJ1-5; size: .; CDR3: ASSQDWGQGGQPQH
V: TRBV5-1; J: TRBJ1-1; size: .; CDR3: ASFGDRHTEAF
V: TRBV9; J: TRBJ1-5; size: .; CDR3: ASSVSVGQPQH
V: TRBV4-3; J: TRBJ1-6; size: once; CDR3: ASSQEFRSYNSPLH
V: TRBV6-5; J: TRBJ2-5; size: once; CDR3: ASSSGGRKETQY
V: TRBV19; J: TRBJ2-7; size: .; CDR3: ASSQGVSYEQY
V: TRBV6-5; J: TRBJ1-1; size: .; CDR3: ASSYTGANTEAF
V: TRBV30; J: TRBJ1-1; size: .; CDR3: AWSGARVSGFRGAF
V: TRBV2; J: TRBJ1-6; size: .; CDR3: ASSETGQLSSPLH
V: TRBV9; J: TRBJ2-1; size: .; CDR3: ASSLGTGNEQF
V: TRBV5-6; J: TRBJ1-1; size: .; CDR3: ASGRGNTEAF
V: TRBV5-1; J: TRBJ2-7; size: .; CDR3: ASSLAPSGSFPYEQY
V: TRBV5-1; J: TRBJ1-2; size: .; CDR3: ASSLDLTGTLYGYT
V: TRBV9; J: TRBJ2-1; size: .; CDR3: ASSPGVRRTNEQF
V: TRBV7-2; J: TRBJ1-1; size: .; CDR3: ASSRGTETKAF
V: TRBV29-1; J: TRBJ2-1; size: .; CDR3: SVVAQVTYNEQF
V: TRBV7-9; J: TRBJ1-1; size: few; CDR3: ASSLVGGGAF
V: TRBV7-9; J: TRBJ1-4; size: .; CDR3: ASSRGYEKLF
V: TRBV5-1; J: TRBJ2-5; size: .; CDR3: ASSLFPEGETQY
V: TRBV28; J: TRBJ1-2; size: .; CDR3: ASSYRLIGYT
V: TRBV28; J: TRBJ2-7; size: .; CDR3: ASSTTGWREQY
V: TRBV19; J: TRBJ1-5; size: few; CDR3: AGKTGNQPQH
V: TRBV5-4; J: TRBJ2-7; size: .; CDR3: ASSREVRYEQY
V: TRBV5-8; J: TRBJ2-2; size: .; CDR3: ASSLVRYTGELF
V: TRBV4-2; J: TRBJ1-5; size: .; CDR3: ASSQDLGGWGNQPQH
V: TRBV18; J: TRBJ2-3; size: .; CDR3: ASSPLGGGADTQY
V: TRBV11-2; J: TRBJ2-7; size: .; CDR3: ASRRLAGLDYEQY
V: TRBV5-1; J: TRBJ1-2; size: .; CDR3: ASSLAASTGNYGYT
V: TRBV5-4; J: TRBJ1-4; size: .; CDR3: ASSLDTDRSNEKLF
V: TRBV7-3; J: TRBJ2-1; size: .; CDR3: ASSLRGGTLNEQF
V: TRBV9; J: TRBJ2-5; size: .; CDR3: ASSVGGSGRAQETQY
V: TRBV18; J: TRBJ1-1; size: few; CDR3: ASSPDRMNTEAF
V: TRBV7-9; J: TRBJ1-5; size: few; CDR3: ASSPGYHQPQH
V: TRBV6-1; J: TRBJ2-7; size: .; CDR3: ASIRNYYEQY
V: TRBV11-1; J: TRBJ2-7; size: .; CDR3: ASSFPTKGDTETYEQY
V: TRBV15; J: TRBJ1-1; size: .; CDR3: ATSTGQPNTEAF
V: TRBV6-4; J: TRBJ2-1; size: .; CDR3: ASSDRPGRGYAEQF
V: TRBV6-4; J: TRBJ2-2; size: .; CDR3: ASRQGSGGELF
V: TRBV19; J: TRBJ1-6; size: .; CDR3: ASSDPGGSYNSPLH
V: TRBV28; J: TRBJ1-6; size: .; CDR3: ATYGSTGGMSPLH
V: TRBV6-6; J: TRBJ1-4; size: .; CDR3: ASRRTGGIEKLF